This record concerns one TCR beta chain sequence. Its matching antigen is unknown. Generated by immunoSEQ multiplex PCR, the TCRdb table keeps only in-frame clones and is missing some. This sample has over 1.5 million clones, with 95% to 99% found just once. The data derive from a study of shared clonotypes between healthy human individuals. About the research overall: Three plates were used per donor for CD4 naive, three for CD4 memory, two for CD8 naive and one for CD8 memory.

The CDR3 spans 13 residues. Germline V CDR1 and CDR2: LGHNA, YNFKEQ. V lost 0 bases, J lost 14 bases, and 15 bases lay in between. All donors qualified as healthy HIV-negative adults and had experienced no recent acute infections or vaccinations. Overall study findings and caveats: Sharing across several donors was seen in 4% to 6.5% of naive CD4 clonotypes.

The chain joins TRBV4-2 to TRBJ2-3; tentative D call: TRBD2 (5 bases). The sequenced sample consisted of naive CD4+ T cells sorted from blood. Subset noted: CD45RA+ positively selected. The receptor was derived from a man in his thirties or forties in good health. CDR3 sequence reads: CASSQDLRAEPYF. As DNA, the CDR3 is TGTGCCAGCAGCCAAGATCTGAGGGCCGAACCGTATTTT.